Below are 29 T cell receptor beta chains sequenced from a single sample in a study of blood T cell repertoires in COVID-19 (dated by TCRdb to the early 2020s). Library creation used the immunoSEQ multiplex PCR assay. TCRdb retrieved this table from immuneACCESS and kept in-frame rearrangements only. Not all clones are present; in checked studies, unresolved V genes account for under half, and no reason is known for the remainder. This sample has over 120,000 clones in its table, and about 82% of those were observed once. Of the sample, over 4% falls within the top ten clones. The sequenced material came from peripheral blood. Source of these receptors: an elderly woman with active or convalescent COVID-19.

The chain uses TRBV30 and TRBJ1-2, with D uncertain. Germline CDR1 and CDR2: GTSNPN and SVGIG (reference sequence). V gave up 2 bases and J gave up 7 bases, with 11 bases separating them. CDR3 length: 12 residues. CDR3 sequence: CAWSSSIGGYTF. The CDR3 nucleotides read TGTGCCTGGAGTTCCAGTATTGGTGGCTACACCTTC.

V and J are TRBV30 and TRBJ1-1, with 9 bases lining up with TRBD1. V was clipped by 1 base and J by 4 bases; unmatched bases: 4. This CDR3 comprises 14 residues. Germline V lookup: CDR1 GTSNPN, CDR2 SVGIG (reference sequence). The CDR3 here is CAWSGQTGGTEAFF. The DNA of the CDR3 is TGTGCCTGGAGTGGCCAGACAGGGGGCACTGAAGCTTTCTTT. The full variable domain, its missing parts supplied by reference TRBV30 and TRBJ1-1, is SQTIHQWPATLVQPVGSPLSLECTVEGTSNPNLYWYRQAAGRGLQLLFYSVGIGQISSEVPQNLSASRPQDRQFILSSKKLLLSDSGFYLCAWSGQTGGTEAFFGQGTRLTVV.

The CDR3 bases are TGTGCAGTGGGGGGTCGAGTATCTGAAGCTTTCTTT. Translating it yields CAVGGRVSEAFF. The V gene is TRBV12-3 or TRBV12-4, the J gene TRBJ1-1; D is perhaps TRBD1 (5 bases). The CDR3 covers 12 residues.

The sample holds a few counts of this clone. This chain connects TRBV2 to TRBJ1-2; no clear D gene. V gave up 6 bases and J gave up 5 bases, with 16 bases separating them. This CDR3 spans 14 amino acids. CDR1 and CDR2 from the germline V gene are SNHLY and FYNNEI. CDR3 DNA: TGTGCCAGCAGGGGGTGGATGGGGAGTTATGGCTACACCTTC. As protein: CASRGWMGSYGYTF.

The rearrangement joins TRBV11-2 to TRBJ2-7; 7 bases match TRBD1. CDR1 SGHAT and CDR2 FQNNGV come from the germline V gene. The CDR3 consists of 14 residues. The ends lost 5 bases at V and 5 bases at J; junction bases unmatched: 9. This chain's CDR3 is CASSNLRDSHEQYF. Written as DNA, the CDR3 is TGTGCCAGCAGCAATCTCCGGGACAGCCACGAGCAGTACTTC. Combining the CDR3 with reference TRBV11-2 and TRBJ2-7 gives the whole variable domain EAGVAQSPRYKIIEKRQSVAFWCNPISGHATLYWYQQILGQGPKLLIQFQNNGVVDDSQLPKDRFSAERLKGVDSTLKIQPAKLEDSAVYLCASSNLRDSHEQYFGPGTRLTVT.

The CDR3 here is CASRTGGTGNTIYF. CDR3 bases: TGTGCCAGCAGAACAGGGGGCACTGGAAACACCATATATTTT. This chain connects TRBV6-5 to TRBJ1-3, with 9 bases identical to TRBD1. CDR3 length: 14 amino acids. The V segment lost 6 bases and the J segment 2 bases; nucleotides outside the gene matches: 2. Germline V gives CDR1 MNHEY, CDR2 SVGAGI.

The V gene is TRBV12-5, the J gene TRBJ1-1; the D gene is possibly TRBD1 (6 bases). V was pared by 6 bases and J by 7 bases, with 21 bases between. CDR3 size: 15 residues. Germline V CDR1 and CDR2: LGHNT, FRNRAP. The CDR3 DNA sequence: TGTGCTAGTGGCCAGGGGCAGTCAGGGGTCCTTGAAGCTTTCTTT. It encodes CASGQGQSGVLEAFF.

V and J are TRBV19 and TRBJ1-2; weak D call: TRBD1 (6 bases). The CDR3 is 13 residues long. Trimming took off 4 bases at V and 4 bases at J, with 10 bases between the two ends. In germline, CDR1 is LNHDA, CDR2 SQIVND (reference sequence). The CDR3 loop reads CASSTQGTYGYTF. The CDR3, as DNA: TGTGCCAGTAGTACACAGGGTACCTATGGCTACACCTTC.

The J gene is TRBJ2-2, the V gene TRBV28; 11 nucleotides match TRBD2. In germline, CDR1 is MDHEN, CDR2 SYDVKM. V dropped 4 bases and J dropped 3; count of bases not matched to a gene: 22. The CDR3 runs 22 residues. This CDR3 is CASSYRSPGSSGGAADTGELFF. Here the CDR3 DNA reads TGTGCCAGCAGTTATAGAAGCCCGGGGAGTAGCGGGGGGGCCGCTGACACCGGGGAGCTGTTTTTT.

The rearrangement uses TRBV3-1 (or the pseudogene TRBV3-2) and TRBJ1-4, with a tentative D call TRBD1 (6 bases). CDR1 and CDR2 (germline): LGHDT, YNNKEL (reference sequence). Deletions cut 6 bases from V and 4 bases from J, with 12 bases between. This CDR3 contains 14 residues. The CDR3 DNA follows: TGTGCCAGCAGTCAAAGGGGGGGTAATGAAAAACTGTTTTTT. Translating it yields CASSQRGGNEKLFF.

In this sample, this clone turned up once. The genes are TRBV9 and TRBJ2-3; 7 positions agree with TRBD2. With 2 bases clipped from V and 1 base from J, the junction kept 10 bases outside the gene matches. Germline V gene lookup returns CDR1 SGDLS and CDR2 YYNGEE. This CDR3 is 17 amino acids long. The chain's CDR3 is CASSVTPGGYGTDTQYF. The CDR3 DNA reads as TGTGCCAGCAGCGTCACCCCCGGGGGGTATGGCACAGATACGCAGTATTTT. Based on the CDR3 plus reference TRBV9 and TRBJ2-3, the full variable domain is DSGVTQTPKHLITATGQRVTLRCSPRSGDLSVYWYQQSLDQGLQFLIQYYNGEERAKGNILERFSAQQFPDLHSELNLSSLELGDSALYFCASSVTPGGYGTDTQYFGPGTRLTVL.

The chain is built from TRBV6-5 and TRBJ2-5; weak D call: TRBD2 (6 bases). Trimming removed 8 bases at V and 7 bases at J, with 14 bases between. CDR1 is MNHEY and CDR2 is SVGAGI in the germline V gene. The CDR3 is made up of 12 amino acids. CDR3: CASGFVGGTQYF. The CDR3 coding sequence is TGTGCCAGCGGGTTCGTGGGGGGGACCCAGTACTTC.

The V gene is TRBV30, the J gene TRBJ1-1; unclear D gene. CDR1 and CDR2 from the germline V gene are GTSNPN and SVGIG (reference sequence). This CDR3 is 14 amino acids long. V gave up 2 bases and J gave up 1 base, with 11 bases separating them. CDR3 protein: CAWSNSLGNTEAFF. Written as DNA, the CDR3 is TGTGCCTGGAGTAACAGCCTGGGGAACACTGAAGCTTTCTTT.

This clone appeared a few times. The genes are TRBV7-3 and TRBJ2-1; 10 nucleotides align to TRBD1. After removal of 2 bases from V and 10 bases from J, the junction contained 8 bases not matched to a gene. Germline V gene lookup returns CDR1 SGHTA and CDR2 FQGTGA. The CDR3 runs to 15 residues. DNA of the CDR3: TGTGCCAGCAGCTTATTGGGACAGGGGAAAGGAGAGCAGTTCTTC. Translated, it gives CASSLLGQGKGEQFF.

V and J are TRBV7-3 and TRBJ1-3; D remains unclear. Trimming took 5 bases from V and 3 from J, leaving 11 bases between them. Germline V gives CDR1 SGHTA, CDR2 FQGTGA. The CDR3 covers 14 residues. The CDR3 protein is CASSLGSVGNTIYF. The CDR3 nucleotides read TGTGCCAGCAGCCTAGGCTCTGTTGGAAACACCATATATTTT.

This clone was found a few times. The rearrangement joins TRBV9 to TRBJ1-3; TRBD1 aligns across 7 bases. V trimming: 1 base; J trimming: 2 bases; junction bases outside the gene matches: 3. CDR3 length equals 15 residues. Germline V gene data show CDR1 as SGDLS and CDR2 as YYNGEE. The CDR3 DNA follows: TGTGCCAGCAGCGTAAGTCAGGGGGCTGGAAACACCATATATTTT. Translated, it gives CASSVSQGAGNTIYF.

V gene TRBV5-1 combines with J gene TRBJ1-1; 7 bases agree with TRBD1. Germline CDR1 is SGHRS and CDR2 is YFSETQ. V lost 3 bases and J lost 8; bases outside the gene matches: 19. The CDR3 runs to 17 residues. The CDR3 coding sequence is TGCGCCAGCAGCTCTCCAGGGACGGGAGAGGGGGCCTGGGAAGCTTTCTTT. Its translation is CASSSPGTGEGAWEAFF.

This clone showed up just once. The V call is TRBV6-5, the J call TRBJ1-1; D is unresolved. V was cut by 0 bases and J by 2 bases, with 10 bases left in between. This CDR3 spans 15 amino acids. Germline lookup yields CDR1 MNHEY and CDR2 SVGAGI. CDR3 sequence reads: CASSYSGRLNTEAFF. The CDR3 DNA reads as TGTGCCAGCAGTTACTCGGGCAGGCTAAACACTGAAGCTTTCTTT.

This clone was found many times. V gene TRBV27 combines with J gene TRBJ2-1; 9 bases map to TRBD2. Per the germline V gene, CDR1 is MNHEY and CDR2 is SMNVEV (reference sequence). Trimming removed 2 bases from V and 0 bases from J; junction bases left unmatched: 8. This CDR3 has 18 amino acids. Here the CDR3 DNA reads TGTGCCAGCAGTTTACTCGCGGGGGGGTTCAGCTCCTACAATGAGCAGTTCTTC. Amino acids: CASSLLAGGFSSYNEQFF.

V and J are TRBV7-9 and TRBJ2-3; D is possibly TRBD1 (6 bases). Looked up from germline, CDR1 is SEHNR and CDR2 is FQNEAQ (reference sequence). Trimming left V 5 bases short and J 6 bases short, with 12 bases between. The CDR3 has 13 amino acids. The CDR3, as DNA: TGTGCCAGCAGCATCGGGACAATTGATACGCAGTATTTT. Its translation is CASSIGTIDTQYF.

The chain carries TRBV11-2 and TRBJ1-3; perhaps TRBD1 as D (5 bases). This CDR3 spans 15 amino acids. CDR1 is SGHAT, CDR2 FQNNGV, per germline. The V end lost 2 bases, the J end lost 0 bases, and 8 bases lay between the germline ends. The CDR3: CASSLRQLSGNTIYF. CDR3 nucleotides: TGTGCCAGCAGCTTACGACAGCTCTCTGGAAACACCATATATTTT. Drawing the rest from reference TRBV11-2 and TRBJ1-3, the complete variable domain is EAGVAQSPRYKIIEKRQSVAFWCNPISGHATLYWYQQILGQGPKLLIQFQNNGVVDDSQLPKDRFSAERLKGVDSTLKIQPAKLEDSAVYLCASSLRQLSGNTIYFGEGSWLTVV.

For this clone: At one of its ends the junction is not consistent with the germline gene, which may arise from a read error. This chain connects TRBV7-9 to TRBJ2-3, with TRBD2 matching over 12 bases. Germline V gene sequence: CDR1 SEHNR, CDR2 FQNEAQ (reference sequence). The CDR3 covers 15 residues. The CDR3 is CASSLAGGRQDTQYF. CDR3 coding DNA: TGTGCCAGCAGCCTAGCGGGGGGGCGACAGGATACGCAGTATTTT.

This chain uses TRBV13 with TRBJ1-1, with D uncertain. CDR3 length: 14 amino acids. Germline CDR1 is PRHDT and CDR2 is FYEKMQ (reference sequence). The germline V and J ends were trimmed by 2 bases and 7 bases, with 14 bases remaining between them. This chain's CDR3 is CASSLFGGSGEAFF. The CDR3 DNA reads as TGTGCCAGCAGCTTATTCGGAGGGTCAGGTGAAGCTTTCTTT. Full variable domain (missing parts from reference TRBV13 and TRBJ1-1): AAGVIQSPRHLIKEKRETATLKCYPIPRHDTVYWYQQGPGQDPQFLISFYEKMQSDKGSIPDRFSAQQFSDYHSELNMSSLELGDSALYFCASSLFGGSGEAFFGQGTRLTVV.

The chain combines TRBV5-1 with TRBJ1-2, with D perhaps matching TRBD1 (6 bases). Per germline, CDR1 SGHRS and CDR2 YFSETQ. With 4 bases removed from V and 3 bases from J, the gap between germline ends came to 10 bases. The CDR3 consists of 13 residues. The CDR3 nucleotides read TGCGCCAGCAGCCTAAGACAGGACTATGGCTACACCTTC. Its translation is CASSLRQDYGYTF.

The chain recombines TRBV7-2 with TRBJ1-1, with D unresolved. CDR1 SGHTA and CDR2 FQGNSA come from the germline V gene. Trimming pared 5 bases from V and 0 bases from J, leaving 7 bases between. The CDR3 is 13 residues long. The CDR3 bases are TGTGCCAGCAGCGGTGGCTTGAACACTGAAGCTTTCTTT. Its translation is CASSGGLNTEAFF.

This chain joins TRBV11-2 and TRBJ1-6; possibly TRBD1 for D (6 bases). The CDR3 sequence is 13 residues long. V lost 5 bases and J 10 bases, leaving 12 bases between the germline ends. Germline CDR1 and CDR2: SGHAT and FQNNGV. The CDR3 DNA reads TGTGCCAGCAGCAAATACAGGGAGTCACCCCTCCACTTT. It translates to CASSKYRESPLHF.

This clone was picked up one time. The chain joins TRBV10-2 to TRBJ2-3; TRBD2 matches 10 bases. CDR1 and CDR2 from the germline V gene are WSHSY and SAAADI. J lost 10 bases, V lost 8 bases, and 18 bases had no gene match. The CDR3 extends over 16 amino acids. In nucleotides, the CDR3 is TGCGCCAGCCTTGGGGCTAGCGGGGGCCGTTTTAAAGCGCAGTATTTT. Its translation is CASLGASGGRFKAQYF.

This clone was counted a single time. CDR3 region: CASSQRPGQGTTNYGYTF. The CDR3 DNA is TGTGCCAGCAGCCAGAGACCGGGACAGGGGACTACTAACTATGGCTACACCTTC. The chain is built from TRBV14 and TRBJ1-2, with 10 bases aligning to TRBD1. The CDR3 spans 18 residues. Trimming removed 3 bases from V and 0 bases from J; junction bases left unmatched: 10. CDR1 is SGHDN, CDR2 FVKESK, per germline.

In this sample, this clone turned up once. Here the CDR3 DNA reads TGTGCCAGCAGTCCGCAGGACAGGTCCTATGGCTACACCTTC. Translation gives CASSPQDRSYGYTF. The chain links TRBV28 to TRBJ1-2, with TRBD1 matching over 7 bases. The CDR3 is 14 amino acids. With V trimmed by 5 bases and J by 4 bases, 7 bases remained unmatched. Germline V gene sequence: CDR1 MDHEN, CDR2 SYDVKM.